These 8 T cell receptor beta chains share one sample of origin, sequenced in a study of blood T cell repertoires in COVID-19. The protocol was immunoSEQ multiplex PCR, while the TCRdb copy is restricted to in-frame clones and leaves out a portion. Among 150,000 to 200,000 clones, about 88% were seen once, and the ten largest hold around 1.9%. Sequencing input: peripheral blood. The receptors derive from a man aged 65-85 years with active or convalescent COVID-19.

The CDR3 nucleotides read TGTGCCAGCAGCCCCCTCGTTGGGGACATCTCCTACGAGCAGTACTTC. Protein sequence: CASSPLVGDISYEQYF. The chain carries TRBV7-8 and TRBJ2-7, with a possible D match to TRBD1 (6 bases). V lost 5 bases and J lost 0, with 17 bases in between. This CDR3 is 16 amino acids long. Germline CDR1 and CDR2: SGHVS and FQNEAQ.

This chain joins TRBV5-5 and TRBJ2-1; TRBD1 aligns across 8 bases. Germline CDR1 SGHKS, CDR2 YYEKEE (reference sequence). This CDR3 contains 16 residues. Losses at the gene ends were 0 bases for V and 7 bases for J; bases not matched to a gene: 9. The CDR3 here is CASSLGAAGGGNEQFF. In nucleotides, the CDR3 is TGTGCCAGCAGCTTGGGGGCGGCAGGGGGCGGGAATGAGCAGTTCTTC.

The chain combines TRBV27 with TRBJ2-7; 12 positions match TRBD2. Trimming cost V 7 bases and J 3 bases; bases outside gene matches: 10. The CDR3 runs to 16 residues. CDR1 is MNHEY, CDR2 SMNVEV, per germline (reference sequence). The CDR3 loop is CASTVKRTSGIYEQYF. The CDR3 DNA sequence: TGTGCCAGCACCGTAAAAAGGACTAGCGGGATCTACGAGCAGTACTTC.

The chain carries TRBV7-2 and TRBJ2-1, with D maybe TRBD1 (5 bases). V was cut by 0 bases and J by 7 bases, with 13 bases left in between. The CDR3 covers 15 residues. Germline assignment: CDR1 SGHTA and CDR2 FQGNSA. CDR3 DNA: TGTGCCAGCAGCTTAGCCCGATTAAAGGGGAATGAGCAGTTCTTC. The encoded protein is CASSLARLKGNEQFF.

V usage is TRBV6-5 and J usage is TRBJ1-5; 8 bases map to TRBD1. CDR1 MNHEY and CDR2 SVGAGI come from the germline V gene. After removal of 8 bases from V and 5 bases from J, the junction contained 5 bases not matched to a gene. The CDR3 is 13 residues long. The CDR3, as DNA: TGTGCCAGCGGGACAGGTTGGGATCAGCCCCAGCATTTT. Protein sequence: CASGTGWDQPQHF.

The chain recombines TRBV18 with TRBJ1-1, with 11 nucleotides matching TRBD1. This CDR3 is built from 15 residues. V shed 3 bases and J 0 bases; nucleotides not matched to a gene: 0. Per germline, CDR1 KGHSH and CDR2 LQKENI. The CDR3 DNA reads TGTGCCAGCTCACCGGGACAGGGGGTGAACACTGAAGCTTTCTTT. Translation: CASSPGQGVNTEAFF.

The chain is built from TRBV18 and TRBJ1-2, with a possible D match to TRBD1 (5 bases). Trimming shortened V by 5 bases and J by 6 bases, and 19 bases separated the two germline ends. CDR3 size: 15 residues. The germline gives CDR1 KGHSH, CDR2 LQKENI. CDR3 residues: CASSAGPDLFDGYTF. CDR3 DNA sequence: TGTGCCAGCTCAGCGGGACCCGATCTTTTTGATGGCTACACCTTC.

The chain employs TRBV5-4 and TRBJ2-3; the D is unclear. The CDR3 extends over 15 amino acids. Deletions cut 0 bases from V and 1 base from J, with 9 bases between. In germline, CDR1 is SGHNT, CDR2 YYREEE (reference sequence). CDR3 residues: CASSLGDGGTDTQYF. The CDR3 nucleotides are TGTGCCAGCAGCTTGGGAGACGGAGGCACAGATACGCAGTATTTT.